This T cell receptor (beta chain) was identified during a study of control samples from healthy donors and cancer patients. Germline V gives CDR1 SGHRS, CDR2 YFSETQ. V was clipped by 1 base and J by 3 bases; unmatched bases: 2. This CDR3 contains 14 residues. The data were produced by immunoSEQ multiplex PCR, yet TCRdb's version contains in-frame clones alone and is incomplete. The table shows some 130,000 clones, with about 93% occurring only once. Sequencing input: blood. This receptor was taken from a middle-aged man in good health. V usage is TRBV5-1 and J usage is TRBJ2-7; 9 bases align to TRBD1. The CDR3 region has the DNA TGCGCCAGCAGCTTGACAGGGGGCGGCTACGAGCAGTACTTC. As protein: CASSLTGGGYEQYF.